This T cell receptor beta chain appears in the sequencing data of a study of a mutant IDH1 vaccine in newly diagnosed glioma. Across the whole study: Patients were pretreated with radiotherapy, temozolomide, or both, mostly both.

Note on this clone: Its antigen is unidentified.

Time point of the sample: week 47, end of study. It was 300 ug of mutant IDH1 20-mer peptide that made up each vaccine dose, given with topical imiquimod. Donors' newly diagnosed IDH1-mutant WHO grade 3 or 4 astrocytomas lacked nuclear ATRX. Here immunoSEQ multiplex PCR was the method, and the copy in TCRdb shows in-frame clones only, minus some. This sample yields about 84,000 clones, of which approximately 78% are seen a single time; roughly 5.6% belongs to the top ten. Germline lookup yields CDR1 SEHNR and CDR2 FQNEAQ (reference sequence). V shed 8 bases and J shed 0 bases, with 11 bases lying between them. This CDR3 contains 14 residues.

This clonotype was obtained from a man aged 35-49 years with glioma. The V gene is TRBV7-9, the J gene TRBJ2-1; D remains ambiguous. The sample consisted of PBMCs, taken from a glioma patient whose treatment included an IDH1 peptide vaccine. CDR3 nucleotide sequence: TGTGCCAGCGATGGACCGAGCTCCTACAATGAGCAGTTCTTC. This sequence encodes CASDGPSSYNEQFF.